This TCR beta chain was recovered during a study of T cells after yellow fever vaccination. One entry per CDR3 protein, called by TCRdb with MiXCR from the 5' RACE reads. The table lists 300,000 to 350,000 distinct CDR3 sequences, over 8.5% of them singletons. This clonotype turned up a few times. The antigen remains undetermined. Findings and caveats of the study: Weaker, the secondary response peaked sooner, at day 5 versus 15. Clones that expanded after primary vaccination mostly reappeared after the booster (roughly 95% CD4, about 91% CD8).

This specimen was CD4+ T cells sorted from PBMCs, taken 45 days after the yellow fever booster vaccination. The clonotype was recovered from a young man who received the YFV17D yellow fever vaccine.

This chain's CDR3 is CASSLAPRGQVGELFF. DNA of the CDR3: TGTGCCAGCAGCTTAGCCCCCAGGGGGCAAGTCGGGGAGCTGTTTTTT. The chain recombines TRBV7-8 with TRBJ2-2, with 8 bases lining up with TRBD1. CDR3 size: 16 residues. Germline CDR1 SGHVS, CDR2 FQNEAQ. Trimming cost V 0 bases and J 7 bases; bases outside gene matches: 7.